The 6 T cell receptor beta chains presented below share a single source sample, sequenced in a study of cytomegalovirus exposure and HLA in healthy donors. PCR involved 60 Vbeta and 13 Jbeta primers. Clones were read by immunoSEQ multiplex PCR, and TCRdb kept only the in-frame ones, dropping some. The table lists approximately 140,000 clones, 60% to 85% of them singletons. Sequencing used PBMCs. These TCRs come from a woman aged 18-29 years in good health and CMV-seronegative.

The J gene is TRBJ2-2, the V gene TRBV19, with TRBD2 identical over 8 bases. Per germline, CDR1 LNHDA and CDR2 SQIVND (reference sequence). This CDR3 region has 17 residues. V shed 3 bases and J 4 bases; nucleotides not matched to a gene: 10. This CDR3 reads CASSIVGAGGRTGELFF. CDR3 bases: TGTGCCAGTAGTATCGTGGGGGCGGGAGGTCGCACCGGGGAGCTGTTTTTT.

CDR3 DNA: TGTGCCAGCAGCTTATTAGAGGACGAGCAGTACTTC. It specifies CASSLLEDEQYF. The chain couples TRBV5-6 to TRBJ2-7, with D hard to call. V gave up 2 bases and J gave up 5 bases, with 8 bases separating them. The CDR3 totals 12 residues. Germline lookup yields CDR1 SGHDT and CDR2 YYEEEE.

This chain joins TRBV11-2 and TRBJ1-1; 7 positions agree with TRBD1. V shed 0 bases, J shed 4 bases, and the junction held 2 bases outside the gene matches. Germline values: CDR1 SGHAT, CDR2 FQNNGV. The CDR3 extends over 14 amino acids. The CDR3: CASSLEHRGTEAFF. The CDR3 DNA is TGTGCCAGCAGCTTAGAACACAGGGGCACTGAAGCTTTCTTT. Drawing the rest from reference TRBV11-2 and TRBJ1-1, the complete variable domain is EAGVAQSPRYKIIEKRQSVAFWCNPISGHATLYWYQQILGQGPKLLIQFQNNGVVDDSQLPKDRFSAERLKGVDSTLKIQPAKLEDSAVYLCASSLEHRGTEAFFGQGTRLTVV.

The V and J genes are TRBV18 and TRBJ1-1; D may be TRBD1 (5 bases). The germline CDR1 and CDR2 sequences are KGHSH and LQKENI. Trimming took 3 bases from V and 4 from J, leaving 9 bases between them. CDR3 length: 13 amino acids. CDR3 coding DNA: TGTGCCAGCTCACCGAGACAGCTCACTGAAGCTTTCTTT. This codes for CASSPRQLTEAFF.

The V and J genes are TRBV5-4 and TRBJ1-1; TRBD1 matches at 8 bases. Germline V lookup: CDR1 SGHNT, CDR2 YYREEE (reference sequence). The CDR3 covers 16 residues. J gave up 0 bases and V 1 base, and 5 bases lay outside the gene matches. The DNA of the CDR3 is TGTGCCAGCAGCTTGCCCCCGACAGGGGTGAACACTGAAGCTTTCTTT. Translation gives CASSLPPTGVNTEAFF. The entire variable domain, with the rest obtained from reference TRBV5-4 and TRBJ1-1, is as follows: ETGVTQSPTHLIKTRGQQVTLRCSSQSGHNTVSWYQQALGQGPQFIFQYYREEENGRGNFPPRFSGLQFPNYSSELNVNALELDDSALYLCASSLPPTGVNTEAFFGQGTRLTVV.

This clone was found a few times. The chain links TRBV4-1 to TRBJ1-1; possibly TRBD1 for D (6 bases). This CDR3 is 16 amino acids long. V lost 0 bases, J lost 4 bases, and 15 bases lay in between. Germline CDR1 is MGHRA and CDR2 is YSYEKL. The CDR3 loop reads CASSQDTGMEPTEAFF. DNA of the CDR3: TGCGCCAGCAGCCAAGATACAGGGATGGAACCCACTGAAGCTTTCTTT.